One sample yielded the 15 T cell receptor beta chains listed below, sequenced in a study of blood T cell repertoires in COVID-19. Here immunoSEQ multiplex PCR was the method, and the copy in TCRdb shows in-frame clones only, minus some. The repertoire holds over 20,000 clones, with 88% as singletons. The sequenced sample consisted of peripheral blood. The receptors come from a man in his sixties or seventies with acute or convalescent COVID-19.

The V gene is TRBV28, the J gene TRBJ2-5, with a tentative D call TRBD2 (5 bases). V was trimmed by 6 bases and J by 5 bases, leaving 13 bases between them. The CDR3 contains 13 residues. In germline, CDR1 is MDHEN, CDR2 SYDVKM. Written as DNA, the CDR3 is TGTGCCAGCAGGGGGTCACAGCGGGAGACCCAGTACTTC. As protein: CASRGSQRETQYF.

This clone was counted a single time. In DNA form, the CDR3 reads TGTGCCAGCAGCTTTTCAGGGGTAGACTCAGAGACCCAGTACTTC. It specifies CASSFSGVDSETQYF. The chain has TRBV7-9 and TRBJ2-5; D perhaps matches TRBD1 (6 bases). CDR1 and CDR2 (germline): SEHNR, FQNEAQ (reference sequence). The CDR3 loop spans 15 amino acids. Deletions cut 3 bases from V and 4 bases from J, with 15 bases between. Drawing the rest from reference TRBV7-9 and TRBJ2-5, the complete variable domain is DTGVSQNPRHKITKRGQNVTFRCDPISEHNRLYWYRQTLGQGPEFLTYFQNEAQLEKSRLLSDRFSAERPKGSFSTLEIQRTEQGDSAMYLCASSFSGVDSETQYFGPGTRLLVL.

The chain employs TRBV5-4 and TRBJ1-1; D perhaps matches TRBD1 (5 bases). This CDR3 has 14 residues. The germline V and J ends were trimmed by 0 bases and 5 bases, with 11 bases remaining between them. The germline V gene encodes CDR1 SGHNT and CDR2 YYREEE (reference sequence). The CDR3 protein is CASSLESGGTEAFF. In DNA form, the CDR3 reads TGTGCCAGCAGCTTGGAATCCGGGGGGACTGAAGCTTTCTTT.

The J gene is TRBJ1-2, the V gene TRBV5-4; D remains ambiguous. CDR1 and CDR2 (germline): SGHNT, YYREEE (reference sequence). The germline V and J ends were trimmed by 0 bases and 8 bases, with 17 bases remaining between them. The CDR3 loop spans 15 amino acids. This chain's CDR3 is CASSLVGYVDGGYTF. DNA of the CDR3: TGTGCCAGCAGCTTGGTCGGGTATGTGGATGGCGGCTACACCTTC.

This rearrangement joins TRBV7-8 to TRBJ1-5; D is unresolved. This CDR3 is 13 amino acids long. V lost 5 bases, J lost 0 bases, and 5 bases lay in between. CDR1 is SGHVS and CDR2 is FQNEAQ in the germline V gene. CDR3: CASSLFSNQPQHF. CDR3 bases: TGTGCCAGCAGCCTCTTTAGCAATCAGCCCCAGCATTTT.

The chain employs TRBV6-5 and TRBJ1-5; TRBD1 agrees at 9 bases. The CDR3 sequence is 15 residues long. Germline CDR1 reads MNHEY; CDR2 reads SVGAGI. V was clipped by 5 bases and J by 2 bases; unmatched bases: 4. CDR3 region: CASSIQGARNQPQHF. The DNA for the CDR3 is TGTGCCAGCAGTATACAGGGGGCACGCAATCAGCCCCAGCATTTT.

This rearrangement joins TRBV18 to TRBJ2-1, with TRBD2 matching over 8 bases. J was trimmed by 5 bases and V by 3 bases; bases with no gene match: 0. Germline V gives CDR1 KGHSH, CDR2 LQKENI. The CDR3 has 13 amino acids. CDR3 residues: CASSPGLDNEQFF. CDR3 nucleotides: TGTGCCAGCTCACCGGGACTAGACAATGAGCAGTTCTTC.

The gene calls are TRBV5-6 and TRBJ1-6, with 7 bases that match TRBD1. V dropped 5 bases and J dropped 8; count of bases not matched to a gene: 13. CDR3 size: 16 residues. The germline V gene has CDR1 SGHDT and CDR2 YYEEEE. The CDR3, as DNA: TGTGCCAGCAGTCGGGTGACAGGGTCACAGGATTCACCCCTCCACTTT. Amino acids: CASSRVTGSQDSPLHF.

V usage is TRBV2 and J usage is TRBJ2-5; D is ambiguous. Looked up from germline, CDR1 is SNHLY and CDR2 is FYNNEI. The CDR3 has 14 amino acids. Trimming stripped 0 bases from V and 5 bases from J, with 10 bases between. In nucleotides, the CDR3 is TGTGCCAGCAGTGAAGCGCGCGTGAGGGAGACCCAGTACTTC. Translation gives CASSEARVRETQYF.

This chain links TRBV6-2 or TRBV6-3 with TRBJ2-7; tentative D call: TRBD1 (6 bases). The germline CDR1 and CDR2 sequences are MNHEY and SVGEGT. The length of the CDR3 is 12 residues. Between the trimmed V and J ends, which lost 5 bases and 4 bases, there was a span of 9 bases. The CDR3 region is CASSTQGYEQYF. The CDR3 DNA is TGTGCCAGCAGTACCCAGGGGTACGAGCAGTACTTC.

This chain connects TRBV18 to TRBJ2-1, with 7 positions matching TRBD1. The length of the CDR3 is 13 residues. In germline, CDR1 is KGHSH, CDR2 LQKENI. The junction had 7 bases not matched to a gene; V was cut back by 8 bases and J by 6 bases. The CDR3 spells CASPDRDSNEQFF. The CDR3 nucleotides read TGTGCCAGCCCCGACCGGGACAGCAATGAGCAGTTCTTC.

The rearrangement links TRBV7-2 to TRBJ2-7; 7 nucleotides align to TRBD2. The ends lost 0 bases at V and 0 bases at J; junction bases unmatched: 2. The CDR3 consists of 15 residues. The germline V gene encodes CDR1 SGHTA and CDR2 FQGNSA. The CDR3 loop is CASSLASGTSYEQYF. The CDR3 nucleotides read TGTGCCAGCAGCTTAGCAAGCGGGACCTCCTACGAGCAGTACTTC.

The chain has TRBV7-2 and TRBJ2-4; D remains unclear. Trimming shortened V by 5 bases and J by 6 bases, and 11 bases separated the two germline ends. This CDR3 has 13 amino acids. Germline-derived CDR1 and CDR2 are SGHTA and FQGNSA. The CDR3 spells CASSGVSGNIQYF. In DNA, the CDR3 is TGTGCCAGCAGCGGAGTATCTGGAAACATTCAGTACTTC.

The V gene is TRBV5-6, the J gene TRBJ2-1, with a tentative D call TRBD2 (6 bases). Trimming left V 1 base short and J 3 bases short, with 11 bases between. CDR1 SGHDT and CDR2 YYEEEE come from the germline V gene. The CDR3 is 15 amino acids. The CDR3 DNA reads as TGTGCCAGCAGCTTGATCCTCGGGAGCTACAATGAGCAGTTCTTC. It is translated as CASSLILGSYNEQFF.

This chain uses TRBV25-1 with TRBJ2-1; possibly TRBD2 for D (6 bases). The CDR3 is 15 amino acids. V lost 1 base and J lost 4, with 11 bases in between. The V gene's germline CDR1 is MGHDK and CDR2 SYGVNS. The CDR3 DNA sequence: TGTGCCAGCAGTGAATCCGGCGGGATATACAATGAGCAGTTCTTC. It is translated as CASSESGGIYNEQFF.